This passage covers 21 T cell receptor beta chains from one sample sequenced in a study of CD8+ T cells in alopecia areata. Sequencing templates came from extracted RNA that was reverse transcribed into cDNA. Assay: immunoSEQ multiplex PCR; the TCRdb copy retains only in-frame clones and omits some. The sample contains 130,000 or so clones, approximately 60% of which appear only once. Treatment reported: oral pan-JAK inhibitor, 5-10 mg twice daily. The source was CD4+ T cells sorted from blood, collected at week 4, from a patient treated with tofacitinib. All receptors derive from a human donor with alopecia areata.

The chain combines TRBV10-3 with TRBJ2-2; D gene ambiguous. The CDR3 is made up of 12 amino acids. The V and J ends lost 9 bases and 3 bases respectively, with 8 bases between them. Per the germline V gene, CDR1 is ENHRY and CDR2 is SYGVKD. CDR3 residues: CAISRDTGELFF. The CDR3, as DNA: TGTGCCATTTCTCGGGACACCGGGGAGCTGTTTTTT.

This chain connects TRBV5-4 to TRBJ2-5; D possibly corresponds to TRBD2 (6 bases). The CDR3 is 14 amino acids. CDR1 SGHNT and CDR2 YYREEE come from the germline V gene (reference sequence). The V end lost 4 bases, the J end lost 2 bases, and 12 bases lay between the germline ends. CDR3 protein: CASSPPGVQETQYF. The CDR3 coding sequence is TGTGCCAGCAGCCCCCCGGGAGTGCAAGAGACCCAGTACTTC.

The chain employs TRBV2 and TRBJ2-2; D is uncertain. Germline V lookup: CDR1 SNHLY, CDR2 FYNNEI. V was shortened by 5 bases and J by 8 bases, with 12 bases between the two germline ends. The CDR3 has 13 residues. The CDR3 bases are TGTGCCAGCAGTCGGGTTTCCCGTGGGGAGCTGTTTTTT. Translation: CASSRVSRGELFF.

This clone has more than one count but fewer than ten. The chain is built from TRBV29-1 and TRBJ2-2, with TRBD2 as a possible D gene (6 bases). Trimming removed 4 bases from V and 7 bases from J, with 13 bases in between. Germline V CDR1 and CDR2: SQVTM, ANQGSEA. The CDR3 runs to 13 residues. The CDR3 loop reads CSVAETGGGELFF. In DNA form, the CDR3 reads TGCAGCGTTGCCGAGACCGGGGGCGGGGAGCTGTTTTTT.

This rearrangement joins TRBV4-2 to TRBJ2-1; 14 bases are shared with TRBD2. V shed 0 bases, J shed 4 bases, and the junction held 11 bases outside the gene matches. The CDR3 is 20 residues long. Per germline, CDR1 LGHNA and CDR2 YNFKEQ. The CDR3 reads CASSQDLIRGTSGGYNEQFF. The CDR3 nucleotides read TGTGCCAGCAGCCAAGATTTAATACGAGGGACTAGCGGGGGATACAATGAGCAGTTCTTC.

This chain links TRBV6-5 with TRBJ2-5, with D perhaps TRBD1 (8 bases). The CDR3 is 13 amino acids. Between the trimmed V and J ends, which lost 5 bases and 10 bases, there was a span of 17 bases. Per the germline V gene, CDR1 is MNHEY and CDR2 is SVGAGI. The CDR3, as DNA: TGTGCCAGCAGTGAAGCGGGACAGGTTAACCAGTACTTC. This encodes CASSEAGQVNQYF.

This chain links TRBV9 with TRBJ2-2; D unclear. The CDR3 runs 13 residues. The V gene lost 4 bases and the J gene lost 4 bases, with 8 bases spanning the gap. The germline V gene encodes CDR1 SGDLS and CDR2 YYNGEE. The CDR3: CASSPTLTGELFF. CDR3 in DNA: TGTGCCAGCAGCCCCACCCTCACCGGGGAGCTGTTTTTT. Complete variable domain (other parts from reference TRBV9 and TRBJ2-2): DSGVTQTPKHLITATGQRVTLRCSPRSGDLSVYWYQQSLDQGLQFLIQYYNGEERAKGNILERFSAQQFPDLHSELNLSSLELGDSALYFCASSPTLTGELFFGEGSRLTVL.

The V gene is TRBV5-6, the J gene TRBJ2-5; TRBD2 might be the D (6 bases). CDR1 SGHDT and CDR2 YYEEEE come from the germline V gene. This CDR3 has 15 amino acids. Trimming shortened V by 3 bases and J by 4 bases, and 16 bases separated the two germline ends. CDR3: CASSYIGTSGETQYF. As DNA, the CDR3 is TGTGCCAGCAGCTACATCGGGACTTCGGGAGAGACCCAGTACTTC.

The sample holds a few counts of this clone. The CDR3 DNA follows: TGCAGTTATGGTGCATGGAATACGCAGTATTTT. This codes for CSYGAWNTQYF. The gene calls are TRBV29-1 and TRBJ2-3; D remains ambiguous. CDR1 and CDR2 (germline): SQVTM, ANQGSEA. The CDR3 extends over 11 amino acids.

This chain connects TRBV29-1 to TRBJ1-1; 10 bases align to TRBD1. Germline lookup yields CDR1 SQVTM and CDR2 ANQGSEA. This CDR3 is built from 13 residues. J gave up 7 bases and V 3 bases, and 5 bases lay outside the gene matches. The CDR3 spells CSVDGTGDVEAFF. The CDR3 DNA reads as TGCAGCGTTGATGGGACAGGGGACGTTGAAGCTTTCTTT.

The chain couples TRBV6-6 to TRBJ1-1, with 8 bases matching TRBD1. Germline CDR1 reads MNHNY; CDR2 reads SVGAGI (reference sequence). V dropped 8 bases and J dropped 3; count of bases not matched to a gene: 5. The CDR3 sequence is 13 residues long. The CDR3 protein is CASLVQGDTEAFF. The CDR3 coding sequence is TGTGCCAGCTTGGTACAGGGGGACACTGAAGCTTTCTTT.

The rearrangement links TRBV4-2 to TRBJ2-7; 7 bases are a match to TRBD2. The J segment lost 3 bases and the V segment lost 1 base, leaving 6 bases of the junction unmatched. Germline-derived CDR1 and CDR2 are LGHNA and YNFKEQ. The CDR3 extends over 15 amino acids. The CDR3 protein is CASSQAAGTDYEQYF. CDR3 in DNA: TGTGCCAGCAGCCAAGCAGCGGGGACTGACTACGAGCAGTACTTC.

The J gene is TRBJ2-1, the V gene TRBV7-2; D perhaps matches TRBD1 (5 bases). The CDR3 extends over 15 amino acids. V was clipped by 6 bases and J by 0 bases, with 12 bases between them. Germline CDR1 SGHTA, CDR2 FQGNSA. The CDR3 protein is CASRARVGSYNEQFF. CDR3 coding DNA: TGTGCCAGCAGGGCCAGGGTCGGCTCCTACAATGAGCAGTTCTTC.

The V gene is TRBV30, the J gene TRBJ2-7; D may correspond to TRBD1 or TRBD2 (5 bases each). Germline CDR1 is GTSNPN and CDR2 is SVGIG (reference sequence). Between the trimmed V and J ends, which lost 2 bases and 2 bases, there was a span of 13 bases. The CDR3 length is 14 residues. Here the CDR3 reads CAWSQGTSTYEQYF. The CDR3 DNA reads TGTGCCTGGAGTCAAGGGACGTCGACCTACGAGCAGTACTTC.

The chain recombines TRBV7-2 with TRBJ2-1; TRBD2 might be the D (6 bases). The germline CDR1 and CDR2 sequences are SGHTA and FQGNSA. The CDR3 is 13 amino acids. The V end was cut by 3 bases, the J end by 4 bases, with 7 bases between. CDR3 DNA: TGTGCCAGCAGCTTGGGACTTTACAATGAGCAGTTCTTC. As protein: CASSLGLYNEQFF.

V gene TRBV9 combines with J gene TRBJ2-4, with 10 bases aligning to TRBD2. The CDR3 has 13 amino acids. The V and J ends lost 10 bases and 8 bases, in that order; junction bases with no gene match: 9. Germline values: CDR1 SGDLS, CDR2 YYNGEE. DNA of the CDR3: TGTGCCTGCAAGCCTAGCGGGAGTGACATTCAGTACTTC. Translated: CACKPSGSDIQYF.

This clone was counted a few times. The chain combines TRBV18 with TRBJ1-2; D is unresolved. CDR1 and CDR2 (germline): KGHSH, LQKENI. The CDR3 spans 16 residues. The germline V and J ends were trimmed by 3 bases and 8 bases, with 22 bases remaining between them. The CDR3 DNA is TGTGCCAGCTCACCTACCCAGGCCAGGCCCGGCCCGGGCTACACCTTC. It encodes CASSPTQARPGPGYTF.

The chain joins TRBV7-8 to TRBJ2-5; TRBD2 is a possible D gene (6 bases). The germline V gene encodes CDR1 SGHVS and CDR2 FQNEAQ. V gave up 5 bases and J gave up 3 bases, with 16 bases separating them. This CDR3 contains 15 residues. This CDR3 is CASSDRGTDEETQYF. CDR3 in DNA: TGTGCCAGCAGCGACCGCGGGACTGATGAAGAGACCCAGTACTTC.

The chain is built from TRBV7-2 and TRBJ2-5; D may be TRBD1 (5 bases). The CDR3 has 13 amino acids. Germline V gene sequence: CDR1 SGHTA, CDR2 FQGNSA. Between the trimmed V and J ends, which lost 5 bases and 4 bases, there was a span of 11 bases. The CDR3 region is CASSVGVRETQYF. In nucleotides, the CDR3 is TGTGCCAGCAGCGTAGGGGTGCGAGAGACCCAGTACTTC.

This clone appeared a few times. CDR3 protein: CASSLKQGAFQETQYF. The CDR3 nucleotides are TGTGCCAGCAGTTTAAAGCAGGGGGCCTTCCAAGAGACCCAGTACTTC. The rearrangement joins TRBV28 to TRBJ2-5; 8 bases are a match to TRBD1. Germline V gene lookup returns CDR1 MDHEN and CDR2 SYDVKM. CDR3 length: 16 amino acids. V gave up 2 bases and J gave up 1 base; unmatched junction bases: 6.

The V and J genes are TRBV30 and TRBJ2-1, with D possibly TRBD2 on 6 matching bases. This CDR3 has 11 amino acids. V lost 3 bases to trimming and J lost 9 bases, with 9 bases between them. CDR1 is GTSNPN, CDR2 SVGIG, per germline (reference sequence). The DNA for the CDR3 is TGTGCCTGGAGGCATAGCGGTGAGCAGTTCTTC. It translates to CAWRHSGEQFF.